A few counts support the clone carrying this TCR beta chain. This specimen comes from a study of blood T cell repertoires in COVID-19. Study-wide background: Sites in the United States, Italy and Spain provided acute and convalescent COVID-19 samples. In each case, the material was cDNA or gDNA derived from T cells, B-cell-depleted T cells, or PBMCs.

Germline CDR1 and CDR2: MNHEY and SVGAGI. Between the trimmed V and J ends, which lost 2 bases and 4 bases, there was a span of 11 bases. The CDR3 runs 15 residues. As originally analysed: Researchers report that nucleated cell counts were estimated from reference gene primer amplification. TCRdb's copy holds only in-frame clones and misses some; the assay was immunoSEQ multiplex PCR. V and J calls plus clone size are reproduced from that table; the DNA served to infer D and trimming. The sample shows 120,000 to 150,000 clones, about 90% of them seen only once. The TCR comes from a woman aged 80 or older with acute or convalescent COVID-19. The chain employs TRBV6-5 and TRBJ1-4; D ambiguous. Source material: peripheral blood. CDR3 residues: CASSYGGQVNEKLFF. In DNA form, the CDR3 reads TGTGCCAGCAGTTACGGTGGGCAGGTTAATGAAAAACTGTTTTTT.